The 10 T cell receptor beta chains below were found in one sample sequenced in a study of shared clonotypes between healthy human individuals. TCRdb's table, derived via immunoSEQ multiplex PCR, lists solely in-frame clones and lacks some. The sample has approximately 530,000 clones; about 96% are singletons. Material: naive CD4+ T cells sorted from blood. Sample subset: CD45RA+ positively selected. The receptors were gathered from a woman aged 30 to 39 in good health.

About this clone itself: Relative to the germline gene, one junction end is altered; a read error may explain this. J is TRBJ2-5 and V is TRBV2; the D gene could be TRBD1 or TRBD2 (5 bases each). The CDR3 covers 12 residues. Germline assignment: CDR1 SNHLY and CDR2 FYNNEI. Here the CDR3 DNA reads TGTGCCAGCAGAAGGGACCAAGGGACCCAGTACTTC. As protein: CASRRDQGTQYF.

The V gene is TRBV6-4, the J gene TRBJ2-2; 7 nucleotides match TRBD1. Germline trimming cut 2 bases from V and 4 bases from J; bases unmatched to any gene: 1. CDR1 is MRHNA and CDR2 is SNTAGT in the germline V gene. The CDR3 contains 14 residues. CDR3 DNA sequence: TGTGCCAGCAGTGACAGGGGGCGCACCGGGGAGCTGTTTTTT. Encoded protein: CASSDRGRTGELFF.

This chain links TRBV28 with TRBJ2-1; the match to TRBD2 covers 8 bases. The germline CDR1 and CDR2 sequences are MDHEN and SYDVKM. The length of the CDR3 is 15 residues. With V trimmed by 2 bases and J by 6 bases, 6 bases remained unmatched. CDR3 protein: CASSLPAGVLNEQFF. The CDR3, as DNA: TGTGCCAGCAGTTTACCAGCGGGAGTTCTCAATGAGCAGTTCTTC.

The chain uses TRBV28 and TRBJ1-1; TRBD1 agrees at 8 bases. The CDR3 runs 14 residues. The junction had 7 bases not matched to a gene; V was cut back by 2 bases and J by 8 bases. Germline V gives CDR1 MDHEN, CDR2 SYDVKM. CDR3 protein: CASSLGQGHREAFF. The CDR3 DNA sequence: TGTGCCAGCAGTTTAGGACAGGGCCATCGGGAAGCTTTCTTT.

The V gene is TRBV6-4, the J gene TRBJ2-7, with 7 bases aligning to TRBD2. Germline V CDR1 and CDR2: MRHNA, SNTAGT. The CDR3 loop spans 14 amino acids. V was clipped by 10 bases and J by 2 bases; unmatched bases: 11. The CDR3 loop is CATLTSAYAYEQYF. CDR3 nucleotide sequence: TGTGCCACCTTAACTAGCGCGTATGCCTACGAGCAGTACTTC.

The chain joins TRBV2 to TRBJ2-5; 12 bases map to TRBD2. The J call could be wrong; TRBJ2-7 is a better fit for the DNA end. In germline, CDR1 is SNHLY, CDR2 FYNNEI. The CDR3 loop spans 14 amino acids. This CDR3 is CAGKGLAGPYEQYF. The CDR3 bases are TGTGCCGGGAAGGGACTAGCGGGCCCCTACGAGCAGTACTTC.

The chain combines TRBV7-9 with TRBJ2-7; D is possibly TRBD1 or TRBD2 (5 bases each). Germline V gives CDR1 SEHNR, CDR2 FQNEAQ (reference sequence). The germline V and J ends were trimmed by 5 bases and 2 bases, with 13 bases remaining between them. The CDR3 has 14 amino acids. CDR3 in amino acids: CASSGGRDPYEQYF. The CDR3 DNA sequence: TGTGCCAGCAGCGGGGGACGGGACCCCTACGAGCAGTACTTC.

This chain joins TRBV19 and TRBJ2-1; D gene unclear. The V gene's germline CDR1 is LNHDA and CDR2 SQIVND (reference sequence). The CDR3 is 17 residues long. V was shortened by 8 bases and J by 1 base, with 21 bases between the two germline ends. The CDR3 loop is CASALGNSIPSYNEQFF. CDR3 DNA: TGTGCCAGTGCCCTGGGGAACTCTATCCCTTCCTACAATGAGCAGTTCTTC. The variable domain in full, completed from reference TRBV19 and TRBJ2-1, reads DGGITQSPKYLFRKEGQNVTLSCEQNLNHDAMYWYRQDPGQGLRLIYYSQIVNDFQKGDIAEGYSVSREKKESFPLTVTSAQKNPTAFYLCASALGNSIPSYNEQFFGPGTRLTVL.

The chain carries TRBV27 and TRBJ2-7; 10 nucleotides agree with TRBD2. With V trimmed by 2 bases and J by 6 bases, 10 bases remained unmatched. This CDR3 spans 16 amino acids. The germline V gene encodes CDR1 MNHEY and CDR2 SMNVEV (reference sequence). In DNA form, the CDR3 reads TGTGCCAGCAGTTTACCGCCAACAGCGGGGGGGAGCGAGCAGTACTTC. Its protein product is CASSLPPTAGGSEQYF.

V gene TRBV5-4 combines with J gene TRBJ2-1, with 11 bases matching TRBD2. Germline CDR1 and CDR2: SGHNT and YYREEE (reference sequence). Unmatched junction bases numbered 9, after V lost 4 bases and J lost 6 bases. The CDR3 consists of 16 residues. In nucleotides, the CDR3 is TGTGCCAGCAGCGCACCTACTAGCGGGAGAATCAATGAGCAGTTCTTC. The encoded protein is CASSAPTSGRINEQFF.